The clone carrying this T cell receptor (beta chain) was found once. This sample was included in a study of blood T cell repertoires in COVID-19. At the level of the study: PBMCs, B-cell-depleted T cells, or T cells were the source of the cDNA or gDNA that made up the material.

The study drew participants aged about 18 to 90 years from some 25 US areas. Symptom resolution, clearance, or two negative PCRs marked the recovered donors of Cohort 3. Germline CDR1 reads SNHLY; CDR2 reads FYNNEI. The CDR3 runs to 16 residues. Trimming took 2 bases from V and 0 from J; bases not matched to a gene: 6. In the authors' workflow: Counts of nucleated cells, estimated from reference gene primer amplification, were obtained. Sequenced by immunoSEQ multiplex PCR; TCRdb stores in-frame clones only, minus some. V, J and clone size are those of that table, while D and trimming were read from the DNA. This table has a few hundred thousand clones, 70% to 90% appearing once.

The receptor was derived from a man aged 25 to 40 who had recovered from COVID-19. The chain uses TRBV2 and TRBJ1-2; 7 bases agree with TRBD1. What was sequenced was PBMCs or T cells enriched from blood (not recorded which). The CDR3 is CASSEKGTAPNYGYTF. CDR3 bases: TGTGCCAGCAGTGAAAAAGGGACAGCTCCTAACTATGGCTACACCTTC.